These T cell receptor beta chains were read from a single sample in a study of blood T cells in healthy people across ages. A single record per CDR3 protein comes from TCRdb applying MiXCR to the 5' RACE reads. The sample includes hundreds of thousands of distinct CDR3 sequences, roughly 30% of them seen just once. Sequencing used blood. These receptors were taken from a woman older than 75 in good health. Both conserved end residues are part of each CDR3. The D gene is left open where the match is weak. Not all rows give a size; the values are once, few, many and, for expanded clones, a class.

.,TRBV30,.,TRBJ1-4,CAWSVGGLANEKLFF,TGTGCCTGGAGTGTAGGGGGGTTGGCTAATGAAAAACTGTTTTTT
.,TRBV20-1,.,TRBJ1-3,CSASRSDRLFNSGNTIYF,TGCAGTGCTAGTCGGTCAGACCGTTTATTTAACTCTGGAAACACCATATATTTT
many,TRBV28,.,TRBJ1-2,CASSLLGSSLLLGGYTF,TGTGCCAGCAGTTTATTAGGGAGCAGCCTCCTCTTAGGCGGCTACACCTTC
many,TRBV20-1,.,TRBJ1-6,CSAPQTENSPLHF,TGCAGTGCTCCCCAAACAGAGAATTCACCCCTCCACTTT
.,TRBV29-1,.,TRBJ1-4,CSVIHRDYNEKLFF,TGCAGCGTTATTCACAGGGATTATAATGAAAAACTGTTTTTT
.,TRBV14,TRBD1,TRBJ1-4,CASSPDLQGAGEKRFF,TGTGCCAGCAGCCCCGACCTACAGGGGGCTGGCGAAAAACGGTTTTTT
few,TRBV7-2,TRBD1,TRBJ1-4,CASSLGAGQGNEKLFF,TGTGCCAGCAGCTTAGGCGCGGGACAGGGAAATGAAAAACTGTTTTTT
many,TRBV4-2,TRBD2,TRBJ2-1,CASSQVAGDPGDEQFF,TGTGCCAGCAGCCAAGTAGCGGGGGATCCCGGCGATGAGCAGTTCTTC
.,TRBV9,.,TRBJ1-1,CASSLGGETEAFF,TGTGCCAGCAGCTTAGGGGGAGAAACTGAAGCTTTCTTT
.,TRBV29-1,.,TRBJ2-2,CSVDRATGELFF,TGCAGCGTTGACAGGGCTACCGGGGAGCTGTTTTTT
once,TRBV10-3,TRBD2,TRBJ2-5,CAISEGIGVAGQETQYF,TGTGCCATCAGTGAGGGGATCGGGGTAGCGGGCCAAGAGACCCAGTACTTC
many,TRBV20-1,.,TRBJ1-2,CSAPPGVGYGYTF,TGCAGTGCCCCCCCGGGGGTTGGCTATGGCTACACCTTC
.,TRBV5-5,TRBD2,TRBJ2-3,CASSSHRLAGASTDTQYF,TGTGCCAGCAGCTCCCACAGGTTAGCGGGCGCTAGCACAGATACGCAGTATTTT
many,TRBV25-1,.,TRBJ2-1,CASTRAREQFF,TGTGCCAGTACGAGGGCGAGGGAGCAGTTCTTC
.,TRBV7-2,.,TRBJ2-5,CASSLRRLETQYF,TGTGCCAGCAGCTTACGCCGGCTTGAGACCCAGTACTTC
once,TRBV20-1,.,TRBJ2-1,CSAWGLTYNEQFF,TGCAGTGCTTGGGGGTTGACCTACAATGAGCAGTTCTTC
.,TRBV6-6,.,TRBJ1-1,CASATVRHFGTEAFF,TGTGCCAGCGCCACGGTGAGACACTTTGGCACTGAAGCTTTCTTT
.,TRBV7-2,.,TRBJ2-1,CASSLGANSDEQFF,TGTGCCAGCAGCTTAGGGGCTAACTCCGATGAGCAGTTCTTC
many,TRBV7-6,.,TRBJ2-5,CASSLGGVKTQYF,TGTGCCAGCAGCTTAGGGGGGGTAAAGACCCAGTACTTC
.,TRBV18,.,TRBJ2-6,CASSPPSSGANVRTF,TGTGCCAGCTCACCACCTTCCTCTGGGGCCAACGTCCGGACTTTC
many,TRBV2,.,TRBJ2-1,CASKWRNEQFF,TGTGCCAGCAAATGGCGGAATGAGCAGTTCTTC
many,TRBV29-1,TRBD1,TRBJ2-1,CSVAGTGWKYNEQFF,TGCAGCGTCGCGGGGACAGGGTGGAAATACAATGAGCAGTTCTTC
.,TRBV7-2,TRBD1,TRBJ1-1,CAGSPVGTGYSTEAFF,TGTGCCGGCAGCCCCGTCGGGACAGGGTATTCCACTGAAGCTTTCTTT
.,TRBV6-6,TRBD1,TRBJ2-2,CASSPKGQGANTGELFF,TGTGCCAGCAGTCCGAAGGGACAGGGGGCGAACACCGGGGAGCTGTTTTTT
.,TRBV7-9,.,TRBJ2-1,CASSQEAGYNEQFF,TGTGCCAGCAGCCAAGAGGCGGGCTACAATGAGCAGTTCTTC
.,TRBV18,TRBD2,TRBJ2-3,CASSPPSGSTDTQYF,TGTGCCAGCTCACCACCTAGCGGGAGCACAGATACGCAGTATTTT
many,TRBV9,.,TRBJ2-7,CASSVAPTTYEQYF,TGTGCCAGCAGCGTAGCCCCCACAACCTACGAGCAGTACTTC
.,TRBV10-3,.,TRBJ2-1,CAISPLAQGEQFF,TGTGCCATCAGTCCTCTAGCTCAGGGTGAGCAGTTCTTC
.,TRBV12-3/TRBV12-4,.,TRBJ2-3,CAGSLEGKGTGTQYF,TGTGCCGGCAGTTTAGAAGGTAAAGGTACAGGTACGCAGTATTTT
few,TRBV20-1,TRBD1,TRBJ1-2,CSARGDRGFDGYTF,TGCAGTGCTCGCGGGGACAGGGGATTTGATGGCTACACCTTC
.,TRBV2,.,TRBJ1-4,CASRRDTGEKLFF,TGTGCCAGCAGGAGGGACACGGGTGAAAAACTGTTTTTT
once,TRBV29-1,.,TRBJ2-5,CSASPVLQETQYF,TGCAGCGCATCCCCGGTACTTCAAGAGACCCAGTACTTC
.,TRBV20-1,TRBD2,TRBJ2-1,CSARGPRGLAENEQFF,TGCAGTGCTAGGGGCCCCCGGGGACTAGCGGAGAATGAGCAGTTCTTC
.,TRBV10-3,TRBD2,TRBJ2-2,CAISEREGTGELFF,TGTGCCATCAGTGAGCGGGAGGGCACCGGGGAGCTGTTTTTT
.,TRBV5-1,.,TRBJ1-1,CASSRSRQAFF,TGCGCCAGCAGCCGGAGCCGTCAAGCTTTCTTT
many,TRBV7-2,.,TRBJ2-1,CASSLANGLLFF,TGTGCCAGCAGCTTAGCGAACGGGTTGCTGTTCTTC
.,TRBV28,.,TRBJ1-4,CASRAGGAGNEKLFF,TGTGCCAGCCGGGCTGGGGGCGCGGGTAATGAAAAACTGTTTTTT
many,TRBV20-1,TRBD1,TRBJ2-5,CSASPTGGETQYF,TGCAGTGCTAGTCCTACAGGGGGGGAGACCCAGTACTTC
many,TRBV20-1,.,TRBJ2-3,CSASSRDGNGDTQYF,TGCAGTGCTAGTTCGAGGGATGGGAACGGGGATACGCAGTATTTT
few,TRBV30,TRBD1,TRBJ1-2,CAWSPGDRAGYTF,TGTGCCTGGAGTCCAGGGGACAGGGCTGGCTACACCTTC
many,TRBV5-1,TRBD1,TRBJ1-1,CASSVTGDRNTEAFF,TGCGCCAGCAGCGTCACAGGGGACCGGAACACTGAAGCTTTCTTT
many,TRBV30,TRBD1,TRBJ1-4,CAWGRGPNEKLFF,TGTGCCTGGGGCAGGGGGCCAAATGAAAAACTGTTTTTT
.,TRBV5-1,TRBD1,TRBJ1-2,CASSLGGQGASGYTF,TGCGCCAGCAGCTTGGGAGGACAGGGGGCCTCTGGCTACACCTTC
.,TRBV27,.,TRBJ1-4,CASRRMSEKLFF,TGTGCCAGCCGCCGGATGAGTGAAAAACTGTTTTTT
many,TRBV6-5,.,TRBJ2-3,CASSSPGRGNTDTQYF,TGTGCCAGCTCCAGCCCGGGACGGGGAAACACAGATACGCAGTATTTT
many,TRBV12-3/TRBV12-4,.,TRBJ1-2,CASSLGTRNYGYTF,TGTGCCAGCAGTTTAGGGACACGAAACTATGGCTACACCTTC
few,TRBV14,.,TRBJ2-2,CASSRGAERELFF,TGTGCCAGCAGCCGTGGGGCGGAGAGGGAGCTGTTTTTT
many,TRBV11-2,TRBD2,TRBJ2-1,CASSLREDVYNEQFF,TGTGCCAGCAGCTTACGGGAGGACGTTTACAATGAGCAGTTCTTC
many,TRBV7-2,.,TRBJ2-5,CASSLGRGVQETQYF,TGTGCCAGCAGCTTGGGGAGAGGGGTCCAAGAGACCCAGTACTTC
many,TRBV20-1,TRBD2,TRBJ2-3,CSALVSGGRLVTDTQYF,TGCAGTGCCCTCGTTAGCGGGGGGAGATTGGTAACAGATACGCAGTATTTT
many,TRBV20-1,TRBD1,TRBJ1-6,CSVQRDRIDSPLHF,TGCAGTGTTCAAAGGGACAGGATAGATTCACCCCTCCACTTT
many,TRBV7-2,.,TRBJ2-7,CASRLRSGSSYEQYF,TGTGCCAGCAGGCTTCGGTCCGGAAGCTCCTACGAGCAGTACTTC
.,TRBV6-1,.,TRBJ2-7,CASSPQGWNEQYF,TGTGCCAGCAGTCCACAGGGTTGGAACGAGCAGTACTTC